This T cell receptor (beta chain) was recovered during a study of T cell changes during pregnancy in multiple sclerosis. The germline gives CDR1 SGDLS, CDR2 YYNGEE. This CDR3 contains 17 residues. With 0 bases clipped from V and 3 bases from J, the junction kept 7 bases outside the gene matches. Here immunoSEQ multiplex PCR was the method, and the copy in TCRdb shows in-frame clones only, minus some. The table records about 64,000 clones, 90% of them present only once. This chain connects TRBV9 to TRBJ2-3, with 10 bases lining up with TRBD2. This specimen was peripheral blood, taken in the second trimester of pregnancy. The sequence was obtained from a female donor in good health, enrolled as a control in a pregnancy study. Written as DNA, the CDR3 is TGTGCCAGCAGCGTAGTCTCTAGCGGGGGCCAGACAGATACGCAGTATTTT. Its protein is CASSVVSSGGQTDTQYF. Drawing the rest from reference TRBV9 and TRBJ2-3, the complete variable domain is DSGVTQTPKHLITATGQRVTLRCSPRSGDLSVYWYQQSLDQGLQFLIQYYNGEERAKGNILERFSAQQFPDLHSELNLSSLELGDSALYFCASSVVSSGGQTDTQYFGPGTRLTVL.